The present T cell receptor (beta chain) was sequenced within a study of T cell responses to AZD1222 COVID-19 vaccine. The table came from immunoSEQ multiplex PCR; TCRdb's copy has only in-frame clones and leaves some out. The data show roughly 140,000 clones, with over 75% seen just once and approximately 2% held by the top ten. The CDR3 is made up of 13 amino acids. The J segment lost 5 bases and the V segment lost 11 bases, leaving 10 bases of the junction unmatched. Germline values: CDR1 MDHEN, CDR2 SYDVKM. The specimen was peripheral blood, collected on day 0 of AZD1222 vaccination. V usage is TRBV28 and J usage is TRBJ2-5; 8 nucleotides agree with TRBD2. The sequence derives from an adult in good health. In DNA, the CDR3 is TGTGCCTGCTCGGGGGGGGTGGAGGAGACCCAGTACTTC. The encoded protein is CACSGGVEETQYF.